This T cell receptor beta chain was observed in a study of pediatric ulcerative colitis. The wider study: Most patients had pancolitis, and two had left-sided colitis.

Deletions cut 1 base from V and 3 bases from J, with 11 bases between. Germline CDR1 and CDR2: MNHEY and SVGAGI. The CDR3 is 15 amino acids. The rectum was sampled with one to two pinch biopsies at colonoscopy. Findings of the study overall: Compared with controls, ulcerative colitis showed greater blood-rectum clone sharing. Substantially fewer templates came from a couple of patients' blood samples. No controls had the two rectal clonotypes shared by ulcerative colitis patients.

Profiled with immunoSEQ multiplex PCR; TCRdb holds only in-frame clones, not every one. There are about 16,000 clones in the sample; nearly 75% occur only once, and around 7% lies in the top ten. As to this clone: Its antigen is not known.

The chain links TRBV6-5 to TRBJ2-3; D unclear. The specimen sequenced was gut tissue. This clonotype was sampled from a boy aged 10-17 years with moderate ulcerative colitis. The CDR3 is CASSYLPGLTDTQYF. The CDR3 nucleotides are TGTGCCAGCAGTTACTTGCCAGGATTGACAGATACGCAGTATTTT.